Below, 24 T cell receptor beta chains from the same sample are listed, as sequenced in a study of blood T cell repertoires in COVID-19. Sequencing was performed with immunoSEQ multiplex PCR; in TCRdb, only in-frame clones are kept and a portion is missing. The repertoire holds about 120,000 clones, with roughly four fifths as singletons. The sequenced sample was peripheral blood. The source of these receptors is a man between 70 and 80 years old with active or convalescent COVID-19.

The chain combines TRBV7-2 with TRBJ2-7, with TRBD2 as a possible D gene (5 bases). The CDR3 is made up of 14 amino acids. Trimming cost V 2 bases and J 6 bases, with 14 bases left between them. The germline V gene has CDR1 SGHTA and CDR2 FQGNSA. CDR3 nucleotide sequence: TGTGCCAGCAGCTTATTGGCTAGCCCGGGCGAGCAGTACTTC. Protein sequence: CASSLLASPGEQYF.

The chain couples TRBV7-2 to TRBJ2-2; 12 nucleotides agree with TRBD2. Germline V CDR1 and CDR2: SGHTA, FQGNSA. The CDR3 totals 17 residues. Germline trimming cut 4 bases from V and 3 bases from J; bases unmatched to any gene: 6. The CDR3: CASSSASGGAYTGELFF. CDR3 DNA sequence: TGTGCCAGCAGCTCGGCTAGCGGGGGGGCTTACACCGGGGAGCTGTTTTTT. The whole variable domain, filled in from reference TRBV7-2 and TRBJ2-2, reads GAGVSQSPSNKVTEKGKDVELRCDPISGHTALYWYRQSLGQGLEFLIYFQGNSAPDKSGLPSDRFSAERTGGSVSTLTIQRTQQEDSAVYLCASSSASGGAYTGELFFGEGSRLTVL.

The chain is built from TRBV19 and TRBJ2-7; 11 nucleotides align to TRBD2. V trimming: 1 base; J trimming: 6 bases; junction bases outside the gene matches: 5. Per the germline V gene, CDR1 is LNHDA and CDR2 is SQIVND (reference sequence). The CDR3 length is 15 residues. The CDR3 DNA follows: TGTGCCAGTAGTATAGCGGGTAGCGGGAGGGGCGAGCAGTACTTC. Protein sequence: CASSIAGSGRGEQYF.

This clone was observed a handful of times. The V and J genes are TRBV4-1 and TRBJ1-6; D is unclear. Germline V lookup: CDR1 MGHRA, CDR2 YSYEKL. Trimming left V 1 base short and J 8 bases short, with 12 bases between. This CDR3 has 15 residues. For the CDR3, the DNA is TGCGCCAGCAGCCAAGTATCGGGGAGTGATTCACCCCTCCACTTT. It yields the protein CASSQVSGSDSPLHF.

Only one count was recorded for this clone. The CDR3 region is CASSSETGAYGYTF. The CDR3 DNA sequence: TGTGCCAGCAGTTCAGAGACAGGGGCGTATGGCTACACCTTC. The chain carries TRBV27 and TRBJ1-2, with 8 positions matching TRBD1. The CDR3 extends over 14 amino acids. Germline V gene lookup returns CDR1 MNHEY and CDR2 SMNVEV (reference sequence). V trimming: 4 bases; J trimming: 5 bases; junction bases outside the gene matches: 6.

Note on this clone: A much larger clone sits a single nucleotide away, making a read error possible. The gene calls are TRBV3-1 (or the pseudogene TRBV3-2) and TRBJ1-5, with a possible D match to TRBD1 (5 bases). This CDR3 region has 12 residues. Germline values: CDR1 LGHDT, CDR2 YNNKEL (reference sequence). Trimming shortened V by 2 bases and J by 6 bases, and 5 bases separated the two germline ends. This CDR3 is CASSQQGQPQHF. CDR3 coding DNA: TGTGCCAGCAGCCAACAGGGTCAGCCCCAGCATTTT.

The V and J genes are TRBV5-4 and TRBJ2-3; the match to TRBD2 covers 9 bases. The length of the CDR3 is 17 residues. The germline gives CDR1 SGHNT, CDR2 YYREEE (reference sequence). The V segment lost 4 bases and the J segment 1 base; nucleotides outside the gene matches: 10. CDR3 in amino acids: CASSPAGGRAGTDTQYF. The CDR3, as DNA: TGTGCCAGCAGCCCCGCGGGCGGGAGGGCCGGCACAGATACGCAGTATTTT.

This clone was seen only a few times. The chain employs TRBV18 and TRBJ2-5; TRBD1 agrees at 9 bases. After removal of 4 bases from V and 3 bases from J, the junction contained 3 bases not matched to a gene. The CDR3 loop spans 14 amino acids. Germline V gives CDR1 KGHSH, CDR2 LQKENI. Here the CDR3 DNA reads TGTGCCAGCTCACAACGACAGGGGGAAGAGACCCAGTACTTC. Translated, it gives CASSQRQGEETQYF.

The CDR3 sequence is CASSPVGGAYEQYF. CDR3 coding DNA: TGTGCCAGCAGCCCTGTTGGGGGGGCCTACGAGCAGTACTTC. This chain connects TRBV28 to TRBJ2-7; TRBD2 aligns across 7 bases. CDR1 MDHEN and CDR2 SYDVKM come from the germline V gene. V gave up 6 bases and J gave up 2 bases; unmatched junction bases: 7. This CDR3 comprises 14 residues. Full variable domain (missing parts from reference TRBV28 and TRBJ2-7): DVKVTQSSRYLVKRTGEKVFLECVQDMDHENMFWYRQDPGLGLRLIYFSYDVKMKEKGDIPEGYSVSREKKERFSLILESASTNQTSMYLCASSPVGGAYEQYFGPGTRLTVT.

The count of this clone is one. This rearrangement joins TRBV28 to TRBJ2-7; 9 positions match TRBD2. Germline values: CDR1 MDHEN, CDR2 SYDVKM. The V segment lost 2 bases and the J segment 4 bases; nucleotides outside the gene matches: 0. This CDR3 is built from 13 residues. For the CDR3, the DNA is TGTGCCAGCAGTTTAGCGGGAGGGTACGAGCAGTACTTC. Its translation is CASSLAGGYEQYF.

The gene calls are TRBV29-1 and TRBJ1-1; D not resolved. The CDR3 is 11 residues long. Germline V gene lookup returns CDR1 SQVTM and CDR2 ANQGSEA. The CDR3: CRAGRDTEAFF. The DNA for the CDR3 is TGCAGAGCCGGGAGGGACACTGAAGCTTTCTTT.

This chain connects TRBV6-2 or TRBV6-3 to TRBJ2-5, with 9 positions matching TRBD2. Per the germline V gene, CDR1 is MNHEY and CDR2 is SVGEGT. V shed 4 bases, J shed 1 base, and the junction held 7 bases outside the gene matches. The CDR3 spans 16 residues. In DNA, the CDR3 is TGTGCCAGCAGTTCCAATAGCGGGGGCCCCCAAGAGACCCAGTACTTC. It specifies CASSSNSGGPQETQYF.

CDR3 loop: CASSLSDSRNQPQHF. The CDR3 bases are TGTGCCAGCTCACTTTCGGACAGTAGGAATCAGCCCCAGCATTTT. J is TRBJ1-5 and V is TRBV18; maybe TRBD1 (6 bases). The CDR3 loop spans 15 amino acids. Per germline, CDR1 KGHSH and CDR2 LQKENI. V lost 4 bases and J lost 4, with 14 bases in between.

This clone was detected only a few times. This chain uses TRBV6-2 or TRBV6-3 with TRBJ1-3; D gene uncertain. The CDR3 consists of 14 residues. Germline CDR1 MNHEY, CDR2 SVGEGT. V dropped 4 bases and J dropped 0 bases, with 7 bases sitting between them. The CDR3 loop reads CASSSPVSGNTIYF. The CDR3 nucleotides are TGTGCCAGCAGTTCACCAGTCTCTGGAAACACCATATATTTT.

The V and J genes are TRBV9 and TRBJ1-2; 8 bases agree with TRBD1. With V trimmed by 0 bases and J by 7 bases, 5 bases remained unmatched. Germline V lookup: CDR1 SGDLS, CDR2 YYNGEE. CDR3 length: 14 amino acids. This CDR3 is CASSVEPGGFGYTF. CDR3 sequence (DNA): TGTGCCAGCAGCGTAGAACCAGGGGGCTTTGGCTACACCTTC.

This clone was counted at least ten times. V gene TRBV27 combines with J gene TRBJ2-1; 7 nucleotides line up with TRBD2. V was pared by 3 bases and J by 4 bases, with 3 bases of the junction left unmatched. Germline CDR1 reads MNHEY; CDR2 reads SMNVEV (reference sequence). The CDR3 sequence is 14 residues long. The chain's CDR3 is CASSLRDYYNEQFF. In DNA, the CDR3 is TGTGCCAGCAGTTTGAGGGACTATTACAATGAGCAGTTCTTC.

V is TRBV7-6 and J is TRBJ2-7, with 9 nucleotides matching TRBD2. Germline V gives CDR1 SGHVS, CDR2 FNYEAQ. Trimming took 2 bases from V and 5 from J; bases not matched to a gene: 16. The CDR3 spans 18 residues. The CDR3 nucleotides read TGTGCCAGCAGCTTAAATAGTTGGCGGGAGGGCCGGAAGAACGAGCAGTACTTC. It specifies CASSLNSWREGRKNEQYF.

The chain carries TRBV15 and TRBJ1-3; no reliable D call. Looked up from germline, CDR1 is LNHNV and CDR2 is YYDKDF (reference sequence). The CDR3 sequence is 17 residues long. V gave up 0 bases and J gave up 2 bases, with 14 bases separating them. The CDR3 region is CATSRDIIGRTGNTIYF. The CDR3 bases are TGTGCCACCAGCAGAGATATTATCGGGAGGACTGGAAACACCATATATTTT.

The rearrangement links TRBV19 to TRBJ2-7, with a weak D call TRBD1 (6 bases). Trimming removed 7 bases at V and 3 bases at J, with 7 bases between. CDR1 and CDR2 (germline): LNHDA, SQIVND (reference sequence). This CDR3 contains 11 residues. The CDR3 sequence is CASTDSYEQYF. Here the CDR3 DNA reads TGTGCCAGTACGGACAGCTACGAGCAGTACTTC.

The chain uses TRBV2 and TRBJ1-5; no reliable D call. The V end lost 8 bases, the J end lost 1 base, and 12 bases lay between the germline ends. The CDR3 covers 14 residues. Germline values: CDR1 SNHLY, CDR2 FYNNEI. The CDR3 DNA is TGTGCCAGCGGTTTGGAGGGAAGCAATCAGCCCCAGCATTTT. This codes for CASGLEGSNQPQHF.

The V call is TRBV29-1, the J call TRBJ2-1; 16 bases fit TRBD2. The V gene's germline CDR1 is SQVTM and CDR2 ANQGSEA. The CDR3 has 15 amino acids. Trimming at V came to 7 bases and at J to 6 bases, leaving 6 bases not matched to a gene. The CDR3 loop reads CSASGTSGRANEQFF. CDR3 coding DNA: TGCAGCGCCTCCGGGACTAGCGGGAGGGCCAATGAGCAGTTCTTC.

As DNA, the CDR3 is TGTGCCAGTACCCGACAGGCCTATGGGGCAGATACGCAGTATTTT. As protein: CASTRQAYGADTQYF. The J gene is TRBJ2-3, the V gene TRBV19; possibly TRBD1 for D (6 bases). Trimming left V 7 bases short and J 4 bases short, with 18 bases between. Germline CDR1 and CDR2: LNHDA and SQIVND (reference sequence). The CDR3 has 15 residues.

This sequence joins TRBV12-3 or TRBV12-4 and TRBJ1-2; D remains unclear. Trimming removed 1 base from V and 2 bases from J, with 5 bases in between. This CDR3 has 13 residues. The CDR3 loop is CASSLGPNYGYTF. As DNA, the CDR3 is TGTGCCAGCAGTTTAGGGCCGAACTATGGCTACACCTTC.

The chain employs TRBV7-2 and TRBJ2-2, with TRBD2 identical over 9 bases. CDR1 is SGHTA, CDR2 FQGNSA, per germline. The CDR3 totals 18 residues. V was clipped by 1 base and J by 3 bases; unmatched bases: 9. For the CDR3, the DNA is TGTGCCAGCAGCTTAGGGCTAGCGGGATATTTGGACACCGGGGAGCTGTTTTTT. This sequence encodes CASSLGLAGYLDTGELFF.